This passage covers 22 T cell receptor beta chains from one sample sequenced in a study of regulatory T cells in long-lasting Graves disease. The time point here: newly diagnosed GD, antithyroid drugs for less than 3 months. Isolated PBMC RNA provided the starting material for the TCR library. The TCR beta library used iRepertoire HTBI primers with Arm-PCR amplification of CDR3. TCRdb re-derived calls from the multiplex PCR reads in MiXCR, one entry per CDR3 protein. In the table there are about 400,000 distinct CDR3 sequences, approximately 16% of which are singletons. The sample also formed part of further work on T cells in Graves' hyperthyroidism and ophthalmopathy.

The specimen comprised peripheral blood mononuclear cells (PBMCs), sampled at new diagnosis, from a patient treated with antithyroid drugs. These receptor sequences come from a middle-aged woman with Graves disease.

This clonotype has ten or more counts. The chain joins TRBV7-9 to TRBJ2-4; 7 nucleotides agree with TRBD2. Germline V gene lookup returns CDR1 SEHNR and CDR2 FQNEAQ (reference sequence). V shed 0 bases and J 0 bases; nucleotides not matched to a gene: 5. The CDR3 length is 17 residues. The CDR3 coding sequence is TGTGCCAGCAGCTTAGCGCCAGCGGGGTCAGCCAAAAACATTCAGTACTTC. Protein: CASSLAPAGSAKNIQYF. Together with reference TRBV7-9 and TRBJ2-4, the CDR3 gives the full variable domain: DTGVSQNPRHKITKRGQNVTFRCDPISEHNRLYWYRQTLGQGPEFLTYFQNEAQLEKSRLLSDRFSAERPKGSFSTLEIQRTEQGDSAMYLCASSLAPAGSAKNIQYFGAGTRLSVL.

This clonotype appeared a few times. This may stem from a read error, because a much larger clone lies one nucleotide away. The CDR3 DNA is TGCGCCAGCGGCTTGGGATCCGGTGGCCAAGAGACCCAGTACTTC. Its translation is CASGLGSGGQETQYF. This chain uses TRBV5-1 with TRBJ2-5; no reliable D call. The germline V gene has CDR1 SGHRS and CDR2 YFSETQ. This CDR3 region has 15 residues.

In this sample, this clonotype turned up many times. The chain carries TRBV12-3 or TRBV12-4 and TRBJ2-3, with D possibly TRBD2 on 5 matching bases. There are 15 residues in the CDR3. V lost 2 bases and J 2 bases, leaving 11 bases between the germline ends. CDR3 DNA: TGTGCCAGCAGTTTACGGGGTCCCCACACAGATACGCAGTATTTT. The encoded protein is CASSLRGPHTDTQYF.

The sample holds many counts of this clonotype. The J gene is TRBJ2-3, the V gene TRBV20-1; possibly TRBD2 for D (5 bases). This CDR3 has 13 amino acids. The V end was cut by 3 bases, the J end by 5 bases, with 12 bases between. The V gene's germline CDR1 is DFQATT and CDR2 SNEGSKA (reference sequence). The CDR3 loop is CSARDSRGDTQYF. Written as DNA, the CDR3 is TGCAGTGCTAGGGACTCTCGGGGAGATACGCAGTATTTT.

The gene calls are TRBV19 and TRBJ2-2; TRBD1 matches 8 bases. The junction had 7 bases not matched to a gene; V was cut back by 5 bases and J by 5 bases. This CDR3 region has 15 residues. Germline values: CDR1 LNHDA, CDR2 SQIVND (reference sequence). DNA of the CDR3: TGTGCCAGTAGTGGCAGGGGGCGAGTTACCGGGGAGCTGTTTTTT. Translation: CASSGRGRVTGELFF. The variable domain in full, with the rest retrieved from reference TRBV19 and TRBJ2-2, is DGGITQSPKYLFRKEGQNVTLSCEQNLNHDAMYWYRQDPGQGLRLIYYSQIVNDFQKGDIAEGYSVSREKKESFPLTVTSAQKNPTAFYLCASSGRGRVTGELFFGEGSRLTVL.

This clonotype was picked up many times. The rearrangement uses TRBV30 and TRBJ1-1; 7 bases are a match to TRBD1. V trimming: 3 bases; J trimming: 0 bases; junction bases outside the gene matches: 7. The CDR3 is made up of 15 amino acids. Per the germline V gene, CDR1 is GTSNPN and CDR2 is SVGIG (reference sequence). CDR3 residues: CAWSGNRGMNTEAFF. CDR3 DNA sequence: TGTGCCTGGAGCGGGAACAGGGGAATGAACACTGAAGCTTTCTTT.

This clonotype occurred a few times. This sequence joins TRBV12-3 or TRBV12-4 and TRBJ1-5, with D possibly TRBD1 on 6 matching bases. Trimming removed 5 bases from V and 5 bases from J, with 16 bases in between. The CDR3 loop spans 15 amino acids. CDR3 bases: TGTGCCAGCAGTCTAGACAGGAAGGGGGATCAGCCCCAGCATTTT. This gives the protein CASSLDRKGDQPQHF.

This clonotype was detected ten times or more. As DNA, the CDR3 is TGTGCCAGCAGCCAAGATACCCTTCGTGGGTTTAGGTTGGGAGATACGCAGTATTTT. Translation: CASSQDTLRGFRLGDTQYF. This chain joins TRBV14 and TRBJ2-3; no clear D gene. CDR3 length equals 19 residues. Trimming cost V 0 bases and J 5 bases, with 24 bases left between them. The germline V gene has CDR1 SGHDN and CDR2 FVKESK.

The J gene is TRBJ2-3, the V gene TRBV14; 8 nucleotides align to TRBD2. This CDR3 comprises 12 residues. The junction had 5 bases not matched to a gene; V was cut back by 3 bases and J by 12 bases. Germline V gene sequence: CDR1 SGHDN, CDR2 FVKESK. CDR3 sequence reads: CASSQSGSRQYF. The CDR3 DNA sequence: TGTGCCAGCAGCCAGAGCGGGAGTAGACAGTATTTT.

This clonotype has ten or more counts. The rearrangement uses TRBV5-4 and TRBJ2-3; 7 bases are shared with TRBD2. V gave up 3 bases and J gave up 1 base; unmatched junction bases: 8. Looked up from germline, CDR1 is SGHNT and CDR2 is YYREEE (reference sequence). The CDR3 is 16 residues long. This CDR3 reads CASSSPASGGTDTQYF. The CDR3 coding sequence is TGTGCCAGCAGCTCTCCCGCTAGCGGAGGCACAGATACGCAGTATTTT.

Concerning this clonotype itself: Germline and junction disagree at one end, which may indicate a read error. The J gene is TRBJ1-2, the V gene TRBV6-5, with 9 bases identical to TRBD1. Germline CDR1 and CDR2: MNHEY and SVGAGI. CDR3 length: 15 residues. DNA of the CDR3: TGTGCCAGCAGTTACGAAGGACAGGGGTACTATGGCTACGCCTTC. Its translation is CASSYEGQGYYGYAF.

This clonotype was seen a few times. A clone one base away is much larger, so this may be a read error. This chain uses TRBV10-3 with TRBJ1-1; a weak D match, TRBD1 (6 bases). CDR1 and CDR2 from the germline V gene are ENHRY and SYGVKD. V gave up 8 bases and J gave up 1 base, with 17 bases separating them. This CDR3 is built from 15 residues. The CDR3 loop reads CAIGETGTTNTEAFF. CDR3 sequence (DNA): TGTGCCATCGGGGAAACCGGGACAACGAACACTGAAGCTTTCTTT.

The chain couples TRBV4-1 to TRBJ2-3, with D maybe TRBD2 (5 bases). The CDR3 totals 16 residues. Per germline, CDR1 MGHRA and CDR2 YSYEKL. V lost 1 base, J lost 2 bases, and 13 bases lay in between. CDR3 DNA: TGCGCCAGCAGCCAAGTCATTAGCGCTAACACAGATACGCAGTATTTT. Protein: CASSQVISANTDTQYF.

The CDR3: CASSFDRPSGRGEQFF. The CDR3 bases are TGTGCCAGCAGCTTTGATCGTCCTAGCGGGAGGGGTGAGCAGTTCTTC. The chain has TRBV5-4 and TRBJ2-1; 12 bases line up with TRBD2. CDR3 size: 16 residues. V lost 2 bases to trimming and J lost 9 bases; unmatched junction nucleotides: 9. Germline assignment: CDR1 SGHNT and CDR2 YYREEE (reference sequence).

This rearrangement joins TRBV3-1 to TRBJ2-4; TRBD2 is a possible D gene (5 bases). Germline V gene lookup returns CDR1 LGHDT and CDR2 YNNKEL (reference sequence). The CDR3 covers 13 residues. The germline V and J ends were trimmed by 4 bases and 7 bases, with 11 bases remaining between them. The CDR3 DNA sequence: TGTGCCAGCAGCCTGCCGGGGTGGAACATTCAGTACTTC. It yields the protein CASSLPGWNIQYF.

This clonotype was counted at least ten times. The chain links TRBV12-3 or TRBV12-4 to TRBJ1-1, with 8 bases identical to TRBD1. The CDR3 is made up of 14 amino acids. V dropped 5 bases and J dropped 8; count of bases not matched to a gene: 10. Here the CDR3 reads CASSAWTGNREAFF. The CDR3 DNA reads TGTGCCAGCAGTGCCTGGACAGGGAATAGGGAAGCTTTCTTT.

There are a few counts of this clonotype. The chain joins TRBV14 to TRBJ1-1; 10 nucleotides agree with TRBD1. The V gene end was trimmed by 4 bases and the J gene end by 5 bases; junction bases not matched to a gene: 7. The CDR3 is 15 residues long. Germline V CDR1 and CDR2: SGHDN, FVKESK. The CDR3 here is CASSLYGQGVTEAFF. DNA of the CDR3: TGTGCCAGCAGCCTATATGGACAGGGGGTGACTGAAGCTTTCTTT.

This clonotype was counted many times. The chain recombines TRBV7-2 with TRBJ1-1, with a weak D call TRBD1 (6 bases). Trimming took off 5 bases at V and 7 bases at J, with 20 bases between the two ends. CDR3 length: 15 residues. In germline, CDR1 is SGHTA, CDR2 FQGNSA. CDR3 DNA: TGTGCCAGCAGCCCTGAGGGGGGGACGCTGGATGAAGCTTTCTTT. Its translation is CASSPEGGTLDEAFF.

This clonotype was counted ten times or more. This sequence joins TRBV7-9 and TRBJ2-1; D is unclear. Germline CDR1 and CDR2: SEHNR and FQNEAQ (reference sequence). The germline V and J ends were trimmed by 4 bases and 0 bases, with 13 bases remaining between them. The CDR3 is 16 amino acids. As DNA, the CDR3 is TGTGCCAGCAGCTCGACCCTCCTCCTCTCCTACAATGAGCAGTTCTTC. Translated, it gives CASSSTLLLSYNEQFF.

This clonotype has at least ten counts. CDR3 protein: CASSLDVGQTYEQYF. In DNA form, the CDR3 reads TGTGCCAGCAGCTTAGACGTAGGTCAAACCTACGAGCAGTACTTC. The chain couples TRBV7-2 to TRBJ2-7; D gene unclear. V lost 1 base and J 2 bases, leaving 12 bases between the germline ends. The CDR3 is 15 residues long. Germline CDR1 and CDR2: SGHTA and FQGNSA.

This clonotype was found many times. The gene calls are TRBV7-9 and TRBJ1-1, with D tentatively TRBD1 (5 bases). The V end lost 5 bases, the J end lost 4 bases, and 14 bases lay between the germline ends. The CDR3 spans 14 residues. Germline-derived CDR1 and CDR2 are SEHNR and FQNEAQ (reference sequence). The CDR3 loop reads CASSLGAGGTEAFF. The CDR3 region has the DNA TGTGCCAGCAGCCTTGGGGCGGGGGGCACTGAAGCTTTCTTT.

This clonotype was seen a handful of times. The chain carries TRBV6-1 and TRBJ2-1; D is perhaps TRBD1 (6 bases). CDR1 is MNHNS and CDR2 is SASEGT in the germline V gene. V was pared by 4 bases and J by 0 bases, with 10 bases between. There are 15 residues in the CDR3. Written as DNA, the CDR3 is TGTGCCAGCAGTGGAACAGGGTACTCCTACAATGAGCAGTTCTTC. It yields the protein CASSGTGYSYNEQFF.